The 16 T cell receptor beta chains in this list originate from one sample, sequenced in a study of blood T cells in healthy people across ages. Sample-barcoded 5' priming and a J-beta primer mix drove a second PCR of about 6 to 12 cycles. TCRdb re-called the 5' RACE reads with MiXCR, one entry per CDR3 protein. The sample holds roughly 1.6 million distinct CDR3 sequences, roughly a third seen once. Material: blood. The receptors originated from a woman aged 25 to 39 in good health.

The V call is TRBV25-1, the J call TRBJ2-7; 7 bases fit TRBD1. V was clipped by 5 bases and J by 3 bases; unmatched bases: 4. CDR1 and CDR2 (germline): MGHDK, SYGVNS. The CDR3 spans 13 residues. This CDR3 reads CASSKWDSYEQYF. In DNA form, the CDR3 reads TGTGCCAGCAGTAAATGGGACAGCTACGAGCAGTACTTC.

This clonotype showed up many times. The chain employs TRBV20-1 and TRBJ2-7, with D possibly matching TRBD2 (5 bases). CDR1 DFQATT and CDR2 SNEGSKA come from the germline V gene (reference sequence). This CDR3 is built from 13 residues. V was shortened by 3 bases and J by 7 bases, with 16 bases between the two germline ends. In DNA form, the CDR3 reads TGCAGTGCTAGTCGCGGCTTAGCGAGGGAGCAGTACTTC. This translates into CSASRGLAREQYF.

This clonotype showed up just a few times. The V and J genes are TRBV19 and TRBJ1-2; D unclear. This CDR3 has 12 residues. CDR1 and CDR2 (germline): LNHDA, SQIVND (reference sequence). V lost 7 bases, J lost 8 bases, and 14 bases lay in between. For the CDR3, the DNA is TGTGCCAGTACCTCAGGTCCACGCGGCTACACCTTC. Amino acid sequence: CASTSGPRGYTF.

As concerns this clonotype: This clone may be a read error of a much larger clone one base away. The chain recombines TRBV11-1 with TRBJ1-1, with a possible D match to TRBD1 (5 bases). Trimming stripped 4 bases from V and 4 bases from J, with 13 bases between. CDR1 is SGHAT and CDR2 is FQDESV in the germline V gene (reference sequence). CDR3 length: 14 residues. The CDR3 sequence: CASSSGTVSTEAFF. As DNA, the CDR3 is TGTGCCAGCAGCTCCGGGACGGTGAGCACTGAAGCTTTCTTT.

This chain uses TRBV5-3 with TRBJ1-5; a weak D match, TRBD1 (5 bases). TRBV5-3 is identified as an open reading frame with a role that is uncertain. The CDR3 runs 17 residues. Trimming took off 3 bases at V and 5 bases at J, with 21 bases between the two ends. CDR3 sequence: CARSSERQWSVDQPQHF. CDR3 DNA: TGTGCCAGAAGCTCGGAGAGACAGTGGTCAGTGGATCAGCCCCAGCATTTT.

Only a few counts were recorded for this clonotype. V and J are TRBV3-1 and TRBJ1-1, with D possibly being TRBD1 (6 bases). V lost 1 base, J lost 4 bases, and 10 bases lay in between. The CDR3 has 14 amino acids. The germline gives CDR1 LGHDT, CDR2 YNNKEL (reference sequence). The CDR3 spells CASSQGGRSTEAFF. CDR3 coding DNA: TGTGCCAGCAGCCAAGGGGGGCGAAGCACTGAAGCTTTCTTT.

As DNA, the CDR3 is TGTGCCAGCAGCTTGGGACGTAACCTCAAGGATACGCAGTATTTT. As protein: CASSLGRNLKDTQYF. The chain links TRBV11-2 to TRBJ2-3; TRBD1 or TRBD2 may be the D gene (5 bases each). Germline assignment: CDR1 SGHAT and CDR2 FQNNGV. The CDR3 totals 15 residues. Trimming pared 3 bases from V and 6 bases from J, leaving 16 bases between.

This clonotype was detected a few times. The J gene is TRBJ2-3, the V gene TRBV4-1; 8 bases line up with TRBD2. The CDR3 has 16 residues. After removal of 1 base from V and 5 bases from J, the junction contained 8 bases not matched to a gene. Germline loops: CDR1 MGHRA, CDR2 YSYEKL. The CDR3 DNA is TGCGCCAGCAGCCAAGGTTTTAGCGGGGTGGGAGATACGCAGTATTTT. This codes for CASSQGFSGVGDTQYF.

Points on this clonotype: An end of the junction does not agree with germline; a read error may underlie this. The gene calls are TRBV3-1 and TRBJ1-2; D gene uncertain. The CDR3 totals 16 residues. Germline V CDR1 and CDR2: LGHDT, YNNKEL (reference sequence). The CDR3 is CASSRESATVYYGYTF. In DNA, the CDR3 is TGCGCCAGTAGCCGTGAAAGCGCCACGGTATACTATGGCTACACCTTC.

The chain is built from TRBV20-1 and TRBJ2-6; perhaps TRBD1 as D (6 bases). V lost 6 bases and J 2 bases, leaving 11 bases between the germline ends. The CDR3 is 14 amino acids. Germline V lookup: CDR1 DFQATT, CDR2 SNEGSKA (reference sequence). This chain's CDR3 is CSATTGTGANVLTF. The CDR3 bases are TGCAGTGCGACAACAGGGACTGGGGCCAACGTCCTGACTTTC.

This clonotype occurred once. One end of the junction is discordant with germline, which a read error may explain. The V call is TRBV29-1, the J call TRBJ1-1; D is perhaps TRBD1 (5 bases). This CDR3 comprises 14 residues. Germline assignment: CDR1 SQVTM and CDR2 ANQGSEA. DNA for the CDR3: TGTAGCGTACGGAGTGGGGGACTGAACACTGAAGCTTTCTTT. Amino acid sequence: CSVRSGGLNTEAFF.

The J gene is TRBJ2-7, the V gene TRBV27, with 7 bases that match TRBD1. Germline V lookup: CDR1 MNHEY, CDR2 SMNVEV (reference sequence). CDR3 size: 14 residues. V lost 4 bases, J lost 3 bases, and 6 bases stayed unmatched. CDR3 bases: TGTGCCAGCAGTTACCGGGACAGAGACTACGAGCAGTACTTC. Residues: CASSYRDRDYEQYF.

This clonotype was detected a few times. The chain carries TRBV5-1 and TRBJ2-2; D may be TRBD2 (6 bases). In germline, CDR1 is SGHRS, CDR2 YFSETQ. CDR3 length: 16 residues. V was trimmed by 4 bases and J by 4 bases, leaving 17 bases between them. In DNA, the CDR3 is TGCGCCAGCAGCGGTTCTAGCGAGTTTGGCACCGGGGAGCTGTTTTTT. It yields the protein CASSGSSEFGTGELFF.

The rearrangement links TRBV20-1 to TRBJ2-7; 7 nucleotides align to TRBD2. Trimming cost V 5 bases and J 4 bases; bases outside gene matches: 11. In germline, CDR1 is DFQATT, CDR2 SNEGSKA (reference sequence). The CDR3 is 14 amino acids. CDR3 in amino acids: CSAADREAHYEQYF. The CDR3 coding sequence is TGCAGTGCTGCCGACCGGGAGGCCCATTACGAGCAGTACTTC.

This clonotype was counted between two and nine times. V and J are TRBV4-1 and TRBJ1-1; possibly TRBD1 for D (6 bases). The germline V and J ends were trimmed by 4 bases and 0 bases, with 12 bases remaining between them. The CDR3 is made up of 15 amino acids. CDR1 is MGHRA and CDR2 is YSYEKL in the germline V gene. CDR3 DNA: TGCGCCAGCAGCCGCCTTCAGGGGCTGAACACTGAAGCTTTCTTT. Residues: CASSRLQGLNTEAFF.

This chain links TRBV2 with TRBJ1-4, with 7 bases lining up with TRBD1. Per the germline V gene, CDR1 is SNHLY and CDR2 is FYNNEI. CDR3 length: 13 residues. Losses at the gene ends were 6 bases for V and 4 bases for J; bases not matched to a gene: 2. CDR3 coding DNA: TGTGCCAGCAGGGCAGGGGGTAATGAAAAACTGTTTTTT. Its protein is CASRAGGNEKLFF. The entire variable domain, with the rest obtained from reference TRBV2 and TRBJ1-4, is as follows: EPEVTQTPSHQVTQMGQEVILRCVPISNHLYFYWYRQILGQKVEFLVSFYNNEISEKSEIFDDQFSVERPDGSNFTLKIRSTKLEDSAMYFCASRAGGNEKLFFGSGTQLSVL.